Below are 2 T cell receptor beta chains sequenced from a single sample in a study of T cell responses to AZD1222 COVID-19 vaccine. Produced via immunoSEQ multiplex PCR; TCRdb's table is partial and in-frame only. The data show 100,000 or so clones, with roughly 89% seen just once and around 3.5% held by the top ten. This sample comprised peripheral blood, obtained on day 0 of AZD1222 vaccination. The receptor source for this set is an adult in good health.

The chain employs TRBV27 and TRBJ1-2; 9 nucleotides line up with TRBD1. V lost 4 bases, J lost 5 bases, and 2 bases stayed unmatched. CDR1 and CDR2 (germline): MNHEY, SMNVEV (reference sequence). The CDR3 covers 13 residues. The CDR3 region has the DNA TGTGCCAGCAGTTGGACAGGGGCGTATGGCTACACCTTC. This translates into CASSWTGAYGYTF.

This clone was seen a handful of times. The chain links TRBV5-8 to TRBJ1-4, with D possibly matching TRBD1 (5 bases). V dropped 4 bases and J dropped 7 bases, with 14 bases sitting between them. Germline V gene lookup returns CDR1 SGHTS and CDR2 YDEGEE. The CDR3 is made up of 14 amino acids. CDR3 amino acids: CASSRRDLSEKLFF. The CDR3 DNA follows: TGTGCCAGCAGCAGGAGGGACTTGAGTGAAAAACTGTTTTTT.